This T cell receptor beta chain is from a study of shared clonotypes between healthy human individuals. Study-level findings and limits: Despite large depth, sorted-subset datasets appeared incompletely sequenced. Blood was the sole source, and tissue repertoires probably differ.

Concerning this clone: The antigen remains unidentified. Other DNA sequences from this sample encode an identical CDR3 as well.

This CDR3 is 12 amino acids long. V shed 0 bases and J shed 7 bases, with 5 bases lying between them. Germline V gives CDR1 SGHRS, CDR2 YFSETQ. When replicate PCRs were run on sorted subsets, they used around 200 ng DNA, some 33,000 T cell genomes. The assay was immunoSEQ multiplex PCR, and TCRdb's table has in-frame clones only and misses some. The sample contains some 1.5 million clones, approximately 96% of which appear only once. The TCR was taken from a young man in good health. Sequencing was done on a sample of naive CD4+ T cells sorted from blood. The subset is: CD45RA+ positively selected. The chain links TRBV5-1 to TRBJ2-1; tentatively, D is TRBD2 (5 bases). The CDR3 DNA reads TGCGCCAGCAGCTTGGGAGGGAATGAGCAGTTCTTC. Protein: CASSLGGNEQFF. The entire variable domain, with the rest obtained from reference TRBV5-1 and TRBJ2-1, is as follows: KAGVTQTPRYLIKTRGQQVTLSCSPISGHRSVSWYQQTPGQGLQFLFEYFSETQRNKGNFPGRFSGRQFSNSRSEMNVSTLELGDSALYLCASSLGGNEQFFGPGTRLTVL.